This TCR beta chain was obtained from a study of cytotoxic CD8 clonotypes in ibrutinib-treated CLL. Assay: immunoSEQ multiplex PCR; the TCRdb copy retains only in-frame clones and omits some. The sample includes 150,000 or so clones, approximately 77% of them seen just once. Trimming left V 6 bases short and J 4 bases short, with 13 bases between. This CDR3 has 13 amino acids. Germline V lookup: CDR1 SEHNR, CDR2 FQNEAQ (reference sequence). The chain is built from TRBV7-9 and TRBJ2-7, with D possibly matching TRBD1 (6 bases). The starting material was PBMCs, obtained after 12 months of ibrutinib treatment. The sequence came from a human donor with chronic lymphocytic leukemia. Here the CDR3 reads CASSRGLEYEQYF. CDR3 nucleotides: TGTGCCAGCAGTAGGGGGTTGGAATACGAGCAGTACTTC. Using reference TRBV7-9 and TRBJ2-7 for the parts outside the CDR3, the full variable domain is DTGVSQNPRHKITKRGQNVTFRCDPISEHNRLYWYRQTLGQGPEFLTYFQNEAQLEKSRLLSDRFSAERPKGSFSTLEIQRTEQGDSAMYLCASSRGLEYEQYFGPGTRLTVT.